This TCR beta chain was sequenced in a study of blood T cell repertoires in COVID-19. This clone has more than one count but fewer than ten. The CDR3 sequence is 14 residues long. The germline V gene has CDR1 SGHKS and CDR2 YYEKEE (reference sequence). V lost 0 bases and J lost 1; bases outside the gene matches: 0. How the authors handled the data: The assay estimated nucleated cells by amplifying reference gene primers. The table came from immunoSEQ multiplex PCR; TCRdb's copy has only in-frame clones and leaves some out. D and trimming come from the DNA, and the V and J calls and clone size come from that table. Counted here are 40,000 to 55,000 clones, 70% to 85% occurring once; the ten biggest clones make up 25% to 35%.

The source of this sequence is a woman older than 75 with acute or convalescent COVID-19. This chain connects TRBV5-5 to TRBJ2-7, with 8 nucleotides matching TRBD1. What was sequenced was peripheral blood. The CDR3 loop is CASSLDRGSYEQYF. The DNA for the CDR3 is TGTGCCAGCAGCTTGGACAGGGGGTCCTACGAGCAGTACTTC.